What follows describes a single T cell receptor beta chain. Treatment described: around 19 received Ad26.COV2.S at low or high dose, single or two shots; five or six received placebo; per-sample allocation not given. Sampling occurred on day 63 after the first vaccine or placebo injection. This entry comes from a study of Ad26.COV2.S vaccination and SARS-CoV-2 variants. Germline V gives CDR1 LNHDA, CDR2 SQIVND (reference sequence). The CDR3 consists of 14 residues. The germline V and J ends were trimmed by 3 bases and 4 bases, with 12 bases remaining between them. Profiling relied on immunoSEQ multiplex PCR, and the TCRdb table lists in-frame clones only, not all of them. The data contain about 350,000 clones, around 89% of them singletons.

The sequence was collected from a person between 18 and 65 years old who received the Ad26.COV2.S COVID-19 vaccine or a placebo. The material sequenced was peripheral blood, taken in a trial of Ad26.COV2.S vaccine versus placebo. The J gene is TRBJ1-2, the V gene TRBV19; D remains ambiguous. CDR3 in amino acids: CASSIAPGIYGYTF. In DNA form, the CDR3 reads TGTGCCAGTAGTATCGCCCCAGGAATCTATGGCTACACCTTC.